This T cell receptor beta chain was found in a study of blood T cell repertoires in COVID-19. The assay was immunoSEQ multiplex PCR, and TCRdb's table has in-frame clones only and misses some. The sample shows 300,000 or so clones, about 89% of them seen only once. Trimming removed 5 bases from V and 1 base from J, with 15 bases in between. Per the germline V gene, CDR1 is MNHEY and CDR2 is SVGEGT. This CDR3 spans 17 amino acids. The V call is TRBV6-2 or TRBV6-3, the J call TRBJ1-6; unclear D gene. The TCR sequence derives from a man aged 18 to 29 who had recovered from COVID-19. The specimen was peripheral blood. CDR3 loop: CASSLRGRRSYNSPLHF. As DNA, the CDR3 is TGTGCCAGCAGTCTTCGGGGAAGACGTTCCTATAATTCACCCCTCCACTTT.